The 26 T cell receptor beta chains below all came from one sample that was sequenced in a study of blood T cell repertoires in COVID-19. TCRdb's copy holds only in-frame clones and misses some; the assay was immunoSEQ multiplex PCR. The sample lists tens of thousands of clones, around 67% occurring once. The sequenced sample was peripheral blood. These receptors all come from a man aged 55 to 70 with acute or convalescent COVID-19.

Note on this clone: This sample includes further DNA sequences coding for the same CDR3. The chain recombines TRBV11-3 with TRBJ2-3; D is ambiguous. Trimming stripped 1 base from V and 2 bases from J, with 4 bases between. This CDR3 is 13 amino acids long. Germline loops: CDR1 SGHNT, CDR2 YENEEA. The CDR3 region has the DNA TGTGCCAGCAGCTTAGGTTACACAGATACGCAGTATTTT. This codes for CASSLGYTDTQYF.

This chain links TRBV27 with TRBJ1-2; TRBD1 agrees at 9 bases. Trimming at V came to 6 bases and at J to 3 bases, leaving 11 bases not matched to a gene. The CDR3 is made up of 16 amino acids. The V gene's germline CDR1 is MNHEY and CDR2 SMNVEV (reference sequence). For the CDR3, the DNA is TGTGCCAGCAGGCCGGCCGGACAGGGGACTTACTATGGCTACACCTTC. Residues: CASRPAGQGTYYGYTF.

This rearrangement joins TRBV19 to TRBJ1-2, with D perhaps matching TRBD1 (6 bases). The CDR3 is 14 residues long. V was trimmed by 3 bases and J by 8 bases, leaving 16 bases between them. In germline, CDR1 is LNHDA, CDR2 SQIVND (reference sequence). The CDR3 loop reads CASSMGAPPWGYTF. CDR3 nucleotides: TGTGCCAGTAGTATGGGGGCTCCCCCTTGGGGCTACACCTTC.

This chain connects TRBV29-1 to TRBJ1-6; 8 bases agree with TRBD1. Germline V lookup: CDR1 SQVTM, CDR2 ANQGSEA. The CDR3 totals 15 residues. V shed 5 bases and J 6 bases; nucleotides not matched to a gene: 9. CDR3 bases: TGCAGCGTTCTTTCAGGGACAGGACCTAATTCACCCCTCCACTTT. Amino acid sequence: CSVLSGTGPNSPLHF. Filled out from reference TRBV29-1 and TRBJ1-6, the complete variable domain reads SAVISQKPSRDICQRGTSLTIQCQVDSQVTMMFWYRQQPGQSLTLIATANQGSEATYESGFVIDKFPISRPNLTFSTLTVSNMSPEDSSIYLCSVLSGTGPNSPLHFGNGTRLTVT.

J is TRBJ2-7 and V is TRBV6-5; 10 bases match TRBD2. Germline V gene sequence: CDR1 MNHEY, CDR2 SVGAGI. Trimming at V came to 6 bases and at J to 2 bases, leaving 7 bases not matched to a gene. There are 15 residues in the CDR3. As DNA, the CDR3 is TGTGCCAGCAGGTTATCAGCGGGAGGGACCTACGAGCAGTACTTC. Protein product: CASRLSAGGTYEQYF.

The chain combines TRBV30 with TRBJ1-1, with D unresolved. The CDR3 loop spans 14 amino acids. CDR1 GTSNPN and CDR2 SVGIG come from the germline V gene (reference sequence). Between the trimmed V and J ends, which lost 1 base and 2 bases, there was a span of 11 bases. The CDR3 DNA reads TGTGCCTGGAGTGGCAACCTAGAAAACACTGAAGCTTTCTTT. Residues: CAWSGNLENTEAFF.

This clone was counted only a few times. The J gene is TRBJ2-7, the V gene TRBV15; TRBD2 matches at 8 bases. This CDR3 is built from 15 residues. V lost 5 bases to trimming and J lost 6 bases; unmatched junction nucleotides: 12. Germline V gives CDR1 LNHNV, CDR2 YYDKDF (reference sequence). CDR3 DNA sequence: TGTGCCACCAGCGTGCTCAGCGGGAGTCGGCTCGAGCAGTACTTC. Residues: CATSVLSGSRLEQYF.

The genes are TRBV5-1 and TRBJ2-5, with 11 bases fitting TRBD2. The CDR3 has 15 residues. Germline V gene sequence: CDR1 SGHRS, CDR2 YFSETQ. Trimming took 5 bases from V and 5 from J; bases not matched to a gene: 8. As DNA, the CDR3 is TGCGCCAGCAGGGCGTTACTAGCGGGAGAGGAGACCCAGTACTTC. This gives the protein CASRALLAGEETQYF.

J is TRBJ2-5 and V is TRBV5-4, with 11 bases lining up with TRBD2. The CDR3 contains 17 residues. Trimming at V came to 1 base and at J to 1 base, leaving 6 bases not matched to a gene. From germline, CDR1 is SGHNT and CDR2 YYREEE (reference sequence). CDR3 DNA: TGTGCCAGCAGCTTGCCTCCTAGCGGGGGGCCCCAAGAGACCCAGTACTTC. Its translation is CASSLPPSGGPQETQYF. The whole variable domain, filled in from reference TRBV5-4 and TRBJ2-5, reads ETGVTQSPTHLIKTRGQQVTLRCSSQSGHNTVSWYQQALGQGPQFIFQYYREEENGRGNFPPRFSGLQFPNYSSELNVNALELDDSALYLCASSLPPSGGPQETQYFGPGTRLLVL.

V is TRBV27 and J is TRBJ2-1; D call uncertain. CDR1 and CDR2 (germline): MNHEY, SMNVEV (reference sequence). V was clipped by 2 bases and J by 11 bases, with 10 bases between them. The CDR3 sequence is 12 residues long. CDR3 sequence reads: CASSLSSTKQFF. The CDR3 bases are TGTGCCAGCAGTTTAAGTAGTACGAAGCAGTTCTTC.

As concerns this clone: No DNA is shown, since the ends of the CDR3 on it are uncertain; the CDR3 is the one TCRdb lists. The chain links TRBV6-6 to TRBJ2-1; TRBD2, the table's D call, lacks a check against the DNA. The CDR3 sequence runs 14 residues, both termini included. Looked up from germline, CDR1 is MNHNY and CDR2 is SVGAGI (reference sequence). The CDR3 here is CASSSSGLAHEQFF.

A few counts support this clone. V is TRBV25-1 and J is TRBJ1-1; 7 positions match TRBD1. The germline CDR1 and CDR2 sequences are MGHDK and SYGVNS. V dropped 3 bases and J dropped 1; count of bases not matched to a gene: 5. This CDR3 has 15 amino acids. CDR3 residues: CASSESGDRNTEAFF. The CDR3 coding sequence is TGTGCCAGCAGTGAGTCAGGGGACAGGAACACTGAAGCTTTCTTT.

The chain recombines TRBV5-1 with TRBJ2-7; D gene ambiguous. Trimming pared 0 bases from V and 1 base from J, leaving 11 bases between. The CDR3 is 15 residues long. Germline CDR1 reads SGHRS; CDR2 reads YFSETQ. In DNA, the CDR3 is TGCGCCAGCAGCTTGGATGTTAGCCGATCCTACGAGCAGTACTTC. Protein: CASSLDVSRSYEQYF.

With regard to this clone: This sequence is one base from a far larger clone and is likely a read error. The same CDR3 can be traced to other DNA sequences in this sample. V is TRBV7-8 and J is TRBJ2-5, with TRBD2 as a possible D gene (7 bases). Germline CDR1 and CDR2: SGHVS and FQNEAQ. With 3 bases removed from V and 1 base from J, the gap between germline ends came to 15 bases. The CDR3 has 16 amino acids. The CDR3 coding sequence is TGTGCCAGCAGCTTTGGGTGGGGGGGGGCCCAAGAGACCCAGTACTTC. Its translation: CASSFGWGGAQETQYF. The full variable domain, with the rest looked up from reference TRBV7-8 and TRBJ2-5, is GAGVSQSPRYKVAKRGQDVALRCDPISGHVSLFWYQQALGQGPEFLTYFQNEAQLDKSGLPSDRFFAERPEGSVSTLKIQRTQQEDSAVYLCASSFGWGGAQETQYFGPGTRLLVL.

There are many counts of this clone. V usage is TRBV6-5 and J usage is TRBJ2-3, with 8 bases that match TRBD2. The V and J ends lost 6 bases and 3 bases, in that order; junction bases with no gene match: 8. The CDR3 length is 15 residues. Germline lookup yields CDR1 MNHEY and CDR2 SVGAGI. This chain's CDR3 is CASRNGLAGTDTQYF. The DNA of the CDR3 is TGTGCCAGCAGAAACGGACTAGCCGGGACAGATACGCAGTATTTT.

The chain combines TRBV7-3 with TRBJ2-1, with 8 bases that match TRBD2. Germline V gives CDR1 SGHTA, CDR2 FQGTGA. The CDR3 loop spans 14 amino acids. V gave up 5 bases and J gave up 7 bases; unmatched junction bases: 7. The CDR3 is CASSPSGTRNEQFF. In nucleotides, the CDR3 is TGTGCCAGCAGCCCATCCGGGACTAGAAATGAGCAGTTCTTC.

J is TRBJ2-5 and V is TRBV6-1; 8 positions match TRBD1. The CDR3 sequence is 16 residues long. J lost 2 bases, V lost 4 bases, and 9 bases had no gene match. Germline loops: CDR1 MNHNS, CDR2 SASEGT. DNA for the CDR3: TGTGCCAGCAGTGGGGGGACAGGCGTTACGCAAGAGACCCAGTACTTC. Its translation: CASSGGTGVTQETQYF.

This chain uses TRBV28 with TRBJ2-1; 11 nucleotides align to TRBD2. CDR1 and CDR2 from the germline V gene are MDHEN and SYDVKM. This CDR3 is 16 amino acids long. With 2 bases clipped from V and 3 bases from J, the junction kept 3 bases outside the gene matches. DNA for the CDR3: TGTGCCAGCAGTTTAAGTCTAGCGGGAGGCTACAATGAGCAGTTCTTC. Its translation: CASSLSLAGGYNEQFF.

The chain combines TRBV4-1 with TRBJ2-1, with unresolved D. There are 14 residues in the CDR3. Per the germline V gene, CDR1 is MGHRA and CDR2 is YSYEKL. Trimming removed 0 bases at V and 3 bases at J, with 6 bases between. CDR3 region: CASSQDPVYNEQFF. The CDR3, as DNA: TGCGCCAGCAGCCAAGATCCTGTCTACAATGAGCAGTTCTTC.

This clone showed up just a few times. This chain links TRBV7-2 with TRBJ1-5; D gene uncertain. Germline CDR1 SGHTA, CDR2 FQGNSA. CDR3 length: 14 amino acids. Trimming took off 4 bases at V and 7 bases at J, with 14 bases between the two ends. The CDR3 region is CASSYYIEEQPQHF. CDR3 in DNA: TGTGCCAGCAGCTATTACATTGAGGAACAGCCCCAGCATTTT.

This rearrangement joins TRBV14 to TRBJ1-2; 7 bases are shared with TRBD1. CDR3 length equals 17 residues. V lost 0 bases, J lost 4 bases, and 11 bases stayed unmatched. From germline, CDR1 is SGHDN and CDR2 FVKESK. CDR3 coding DNA: TGTGCCAGCAGCCAAGATCCTACGACAGGGATGGTCTATGGCTACACCTTC. It is translated as CASSQDPTTGMVYGYTF. Using reference TRBV14 and TRBJ1-2 for the parts outside the CDR3, the full variable domain is EAGVTQFPSHSVIEKGQTVTLRCDPISGHDNLYWYRRVMGKEIKFLLHFVKESKQDESGMPNNRFLAERTGGTYSTLKVQPAELEDSGVYFCASSQDPTTGMVYGYTFGSGTRLTVV.

The DNA of the CDR3 is TGTGCCAGCAGTTTTGCGGCGAAAGCTTTCTTT. It specifies CASSFAAKAFF. The rearrangement joins TRBV12-3 or TRBV12-4 to TRBJ1-1; D not certain. V was trimmed by 3 bases and J by 9 bases, leaving 8 bases between them. CDR3 size: 11 residues.

V usage is TRBV6-5 and J usage is TRBJ1-4; no definite D call. The CDR3 runs to 14 residues. The germline CDR1 and CDR2 sequences are MNHEY and SVGAGI. V gave up 6 bases and J gave up 4 bases, with 12 bases separating them. As DNA, the CDR3 is TGTGCCAGCAGATCCCGGGGTCTTAATGAAAAACTGTTTTTT. Translating gives CASRSRGLNEKLFF.

The chain links TRBV24-1 to TRBJ1-2; D perhaps matches TRBD1 (5 bases). The length of the CDR3 is 14 residues. Germline V CDR1 and CDR2: KGHDR, SFDVKD. V lost 2 bases to trimming and J lost 7 bases, with 13 bases between them. CDR3 sequence reads: CATSDYRTSSGYTF. DNA of the CDR3: TGTGCCACCAGTGATTATAGGACAAGCAGTGGCTACACCTTC.

The V and J genes are TRBV6-4 and TRBJ2-2; 9 bases match TRBD2. This CDR3 contains 13 residues. Germline V gene lookup returns CDR1 MRHNA and CDR2 SNTAGT. The V gene end was trimmed by 8 bases and the J gene end by 8 bases; junction bases not matched to a gene: 6. For the CDR3, the DNA is TGTGCCAGCTCTAGCGGGGAGCCTGGGGAGCTGTTTTTT. Encoded protein: CASSSGEPGELFF.

V gene TRBV19 combines with J gene TRBJ2-5, with TRBD1 matching 7 bases. Germline CDR1 and CDR2: LNHDA and SQIVND (reference sequence). The CDR3 has 15 residues. J lost 5 bases, V lost 6 bases, and 12 bases had no gene match. The CDR3 DNA reads as TGTGCCAGTAGCCAAGTGACAGGGTTGGGGGAGACCCAGTACTTC. Translated, it gives CASSQVTGLGETQYF.